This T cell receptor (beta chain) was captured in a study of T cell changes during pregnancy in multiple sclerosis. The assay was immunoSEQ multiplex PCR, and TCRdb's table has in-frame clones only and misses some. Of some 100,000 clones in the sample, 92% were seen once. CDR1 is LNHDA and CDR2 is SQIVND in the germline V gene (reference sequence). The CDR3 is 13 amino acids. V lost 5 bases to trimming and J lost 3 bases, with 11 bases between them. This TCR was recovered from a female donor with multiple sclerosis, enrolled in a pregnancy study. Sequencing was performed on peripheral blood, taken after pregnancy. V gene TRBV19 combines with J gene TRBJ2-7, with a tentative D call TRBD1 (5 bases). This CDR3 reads CASSSDRIYEQYF. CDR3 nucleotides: TGTGCCAGTAGTTCCGACAGAATCTACGAGCAGTACTTC. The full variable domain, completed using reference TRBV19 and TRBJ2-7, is DGGITQSPKYLFRKEGQNVTLSCEQNLNHDAMYWYRQDPGQGLRLIYYSQIVNDFQKGDIAEGYSVSREKKESFPLTVTSAQKNPTAFYLCASSSDRIYEQYFGPGTRLTVT.